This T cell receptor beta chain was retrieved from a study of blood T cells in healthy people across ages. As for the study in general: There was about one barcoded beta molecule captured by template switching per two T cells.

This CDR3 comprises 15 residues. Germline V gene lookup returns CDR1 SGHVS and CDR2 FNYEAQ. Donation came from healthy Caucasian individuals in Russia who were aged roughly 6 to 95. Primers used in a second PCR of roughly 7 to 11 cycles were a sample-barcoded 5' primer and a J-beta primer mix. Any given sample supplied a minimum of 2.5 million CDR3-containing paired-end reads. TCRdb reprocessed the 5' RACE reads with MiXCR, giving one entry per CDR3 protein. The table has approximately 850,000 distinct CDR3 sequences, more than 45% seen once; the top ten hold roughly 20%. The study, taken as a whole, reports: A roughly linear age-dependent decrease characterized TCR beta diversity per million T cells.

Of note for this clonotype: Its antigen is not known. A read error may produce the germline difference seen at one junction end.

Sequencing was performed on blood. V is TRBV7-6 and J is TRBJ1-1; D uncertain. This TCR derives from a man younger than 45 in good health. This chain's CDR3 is CASSLVQSGNTGAFF. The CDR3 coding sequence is TGTGCCAGCAGCTTAGTCCAGTCAGGAAACACTGGAGCTTTCTTT.